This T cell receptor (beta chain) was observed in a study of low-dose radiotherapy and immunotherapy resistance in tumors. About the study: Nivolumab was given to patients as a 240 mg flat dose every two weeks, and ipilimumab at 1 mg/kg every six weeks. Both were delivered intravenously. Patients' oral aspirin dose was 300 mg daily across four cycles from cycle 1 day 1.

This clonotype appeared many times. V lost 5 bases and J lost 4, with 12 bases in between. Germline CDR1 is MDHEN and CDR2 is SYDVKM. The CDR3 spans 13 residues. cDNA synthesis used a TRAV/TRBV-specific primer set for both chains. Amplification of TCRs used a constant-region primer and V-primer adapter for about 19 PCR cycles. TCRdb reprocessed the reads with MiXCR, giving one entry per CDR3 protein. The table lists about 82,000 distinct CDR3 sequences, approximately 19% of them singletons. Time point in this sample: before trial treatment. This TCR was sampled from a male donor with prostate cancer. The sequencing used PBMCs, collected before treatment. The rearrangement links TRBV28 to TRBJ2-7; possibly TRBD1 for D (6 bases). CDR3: CASSLDRTYEQYF. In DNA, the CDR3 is TGTGCCAGCAGTCTCGACAGGACTTACGAGCAGTACTTC.